The T cell receptor beta chain under discussion was sequenced for a study of CXCR3 chemokines and chemotherapy response in bladder cancer (dated by TCRdb to between 2020 and 2023). Some background on the complete study: Whether chemotherapy response in human bladder cancer was predicted by intratumoral CXCR3 chemokine system activity was examined in the study.

The CDR3 measures 14 amino acids from cysteine to phenylalanine. This entry keeps only the CDR3 DNA: 42 bases, framed from base 1. CDR1 is given as DFQATT and CDR2 as SNEGSKA, both from the germline V gene (reference sequence). V is clipped by 5 bases and J by 1 base, and the sequence between their germline boundaries is 12 bases long. In the case of this clonotype: No cognate antigen has been identified for it. No per-base quality is available; no much larger clone lies one base away.

Library prep was done by PCR. The sequencing machine was an Illumina HiSeq 2500. TCRdb's own reprocessing of the public reads used fastp at Q25 and MiXCR and kept productive beta chains. CDR3 protein duplicates are merged, each entry listing the most common genes and DNA. Within this sample are roughly 3,000 distinct CDR3 sequences, with 15% to 20% of them counted one time only. The top ten hold around 20% of the sample. Sampling was carried out from a patient whose treatment included neoadjuvant chemotherapy. The sequence was collected from a human donor with bladder cancer that did not respond to neoadjuvant chemotherapy. The rearranged segments are TRBV20-1 and TRBJ2-4; the D gene is possibly TRBD1, with 6 bases matching. This receptor has the CDR3 CSAYRVLAKNIQYF. The sequenced DNA is TGCAGTGCTTACAGGGTCTTGGCCAAAAACATTCAGTACTTC.